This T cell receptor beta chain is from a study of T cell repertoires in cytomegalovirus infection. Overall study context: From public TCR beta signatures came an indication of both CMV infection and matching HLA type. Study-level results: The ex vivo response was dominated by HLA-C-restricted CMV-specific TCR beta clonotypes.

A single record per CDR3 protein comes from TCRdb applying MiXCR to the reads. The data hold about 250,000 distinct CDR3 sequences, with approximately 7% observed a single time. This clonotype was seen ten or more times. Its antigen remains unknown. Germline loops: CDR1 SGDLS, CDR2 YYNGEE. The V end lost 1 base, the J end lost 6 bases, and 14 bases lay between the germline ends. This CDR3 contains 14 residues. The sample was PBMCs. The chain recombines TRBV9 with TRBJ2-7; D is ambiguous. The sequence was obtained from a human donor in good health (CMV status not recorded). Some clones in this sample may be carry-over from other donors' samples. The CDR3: CASSVSGSPAEQYF. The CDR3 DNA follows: TGTGCCAGCAGCGTATCGGGCAGCCCAGCCGAGCAGTACTTC.